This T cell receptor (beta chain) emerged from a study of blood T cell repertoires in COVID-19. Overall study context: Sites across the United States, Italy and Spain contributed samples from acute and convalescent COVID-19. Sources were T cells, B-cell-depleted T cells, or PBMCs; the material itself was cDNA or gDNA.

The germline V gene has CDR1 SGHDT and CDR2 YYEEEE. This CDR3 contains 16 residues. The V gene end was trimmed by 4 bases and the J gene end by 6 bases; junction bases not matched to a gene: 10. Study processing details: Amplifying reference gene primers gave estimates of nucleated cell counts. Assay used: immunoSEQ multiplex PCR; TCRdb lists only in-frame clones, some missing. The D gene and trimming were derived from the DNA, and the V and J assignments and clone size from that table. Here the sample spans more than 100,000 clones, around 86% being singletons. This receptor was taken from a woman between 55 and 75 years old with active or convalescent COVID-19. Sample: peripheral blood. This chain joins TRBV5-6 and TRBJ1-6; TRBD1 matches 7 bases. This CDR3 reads CASSPDMAGGNSPLHF. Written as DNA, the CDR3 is TGTGCCAGCAGCCCGGACATGGCAGGGGGTAATTCACCCCTCCACTTT. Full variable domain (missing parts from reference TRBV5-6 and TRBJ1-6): DAGVTQSPTHLIKTRGQQVTLRCSPKSGHDTVSWYQQALGQGPQFIFQYYEEEERQRGNFPDRFSGHQFPNYSSELNVNALLLGDSALYLCASSPDMAGGNSPLHFGNGTRLTVT.